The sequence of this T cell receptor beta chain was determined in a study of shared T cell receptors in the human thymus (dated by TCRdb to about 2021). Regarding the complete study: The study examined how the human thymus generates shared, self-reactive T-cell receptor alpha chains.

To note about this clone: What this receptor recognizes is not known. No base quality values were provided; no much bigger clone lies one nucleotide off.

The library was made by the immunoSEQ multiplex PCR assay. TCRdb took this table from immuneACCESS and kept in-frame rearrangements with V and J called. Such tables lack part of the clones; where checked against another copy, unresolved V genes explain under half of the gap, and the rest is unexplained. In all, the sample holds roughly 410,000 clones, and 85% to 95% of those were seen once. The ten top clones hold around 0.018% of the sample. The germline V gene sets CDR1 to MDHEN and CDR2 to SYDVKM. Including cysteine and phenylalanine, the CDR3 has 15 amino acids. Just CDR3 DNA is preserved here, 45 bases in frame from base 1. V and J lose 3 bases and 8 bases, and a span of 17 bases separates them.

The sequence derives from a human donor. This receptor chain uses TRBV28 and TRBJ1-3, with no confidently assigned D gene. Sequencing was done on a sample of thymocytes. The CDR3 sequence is CASSFPGPQRDTIYF. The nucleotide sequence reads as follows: TGTGCCAGCAGTTTCCCCGGACCACAAAGGGACACCATATATTTT.